This T cell receptor (beta chain) was sequenced during a study of T-cell reconstitution after alpha-beta-depleted transplantation in children. Study-wide results and caveats: By about two months after transplant, alpha-beta T cells reportedly arose from several hundred graft clones that had expanded. There were some patients whose high TCRbeta diversity at day 60 came from surviving recipient T cells and thymic progenitors. One year post-transplant, T-cell counts and diversity were largely derived from T cells produced anew.

Trimming removed 4 bases from V and 2 bases from J, with 9 bases in between. The length of the CDR3 is 13 residues. This clonotype occurred many times. Its antigen is as yet unknown. Library preparation (for TCRbeta) was performed with unique molecular identifiers. TCRdb fed the PCR reads into MiXCR, producing one record per CDR3 protein. The sample has 500,000 to 750,000 distinct CDR3 sequences, about an eighth seen once. The genes are TRBV12-3 or TRBV12-4 and TRBJ2-7, with unresolved D. This receptor was obtained from a male patient between 5 and 17 years old who had a stem cell transplant for acute myeloid leukemia, so the T cells may come from the graft donor. The source was PBMCs, mostly from graft donor cells, collected 360 days after TCRalphabeta/CD19-depleted stem cell transplant. CDR3 nucleotides: TGTGCCAGCAGTTGGACCGTAGCCTACGAGCAGTACTTC. It yields the protein CASSWTVAYEQYF.